These 15 T cell receptor beta chains were sequenced from one sample in a study of identical twins. Via MiXCR, TCRdb re-called the 5' RACE reads, giving one row per CDR3 protein. The data show around 570,000 distinct CDR3 sequences, with nearly 10% seen just once and under 3% held by the top ten. The sample was also reused in another study, on yellow fever vaccine responses in identical twins.

The sequenced sample was PBMCs. The receptors stem from a woman younger than 35 in good health.

This rearrangement joins TRBV6-1 to TRBJ2-4; 8 bases agree with TRBD1. The CDR3 is made up of 15 amino acids. Germline loops: CDR1 MNHNS, CDR2 SASEGT. V lost 6 bases and J lost 10; bases outside the gene matches: 14. The CDR3 region has the DNA TGTGCCAGCAGACCAGGGGGCGCGTTGGCGGGGATTCAGTACTTC. It yields the protein CASRPGGALAGIQYF.

This clonotype was detected a few times. The genes are TRBV20-1 and TRBJ2-7; tentative D call: TRBD2 (5 bases). V gave up 4 bases and J gave up 1 base, with 14 bases separating them. CDR1 and CDR2 from the germline V gene are DFQATT and SNEGSKA (reference sequence). This CDR3 spans 14 amino acids. CDR3 protein: CSAMRAEPSYEQYF. In DNA, the CDR3 is TGCAGTGCTATGAGGGCGGAGCCTTCCTACGAGCAGTACTTC.

The CDR3 DNA reads as TGCAGTGCTAGAGACCCAATGACAGGTACTATTAATGAAGCTTTCTTT. Protein product: CSARDPMTGTINEAFF. The V gene is TRBV20-1, the J gene TRBJ1-1, with D maybe TRBD1 (6 bases). Per germline, CDR1 DFQATT and CDR2 SNEGSKA (reference sequence). CDR3 length equals 16 residues. V lost 0 bases and J 7 bases, leaving 21 bases between the germline ends.

This clonotype was seen ten or more times. The chain couples TRBV7-2 to TRBJ2-2; 13 positions match TRBD2. The CDR3 loop spans 15 amino acids. Germline values: CDR1 SGHTA, CDR2 FQGNSA. V shed 2 bases and J 6 bases; nucleotides not matched to a gene: 0. The CDR3 DNA is TGTGCCAGCAGCTTAACTAGCGGGGGGGCCGGGGAGCTGTTTTTT. Amino acids: CASSLTSGGAGELFF. Drawing the rest from reference TRBV7-2 and TRBJ2-2, the complete variable domain is GAGVSQSPSNKVTEKGKDVELRCDPISGHTALYWYRQSLGQGLEFLIYFQGNSAPDKSGLPSDRFSAERTGGSVSTLTIQRTQQEDSAVYLCASSLTSGGAGELFFGEGSRLTVL.

The chain employs TRBV29-1 and TRBJ2-7; unclear D gene. V dropped 4 bases and J dropped 2 bases, with 27 bases sitting between them. The CDR3 is 18 amino acids. Per the germline V gene, CDR1 is SQVTM and CDR2 is ANQGSEA. In DNA form, the CDR3 reads TGCAGCGTTGCTGCGGTTACGGCCTTTGGACGTGATACCTACGAGCAGTACTTC. It translates to CSVAAVTAFGRDTYEQYF.

There are many counts of this clonotype. This chain joins TRBV24-1 and TRBJ2-3; 10 bases fit TRBD2. Germline assignment: CDR1 KGHDR and CDR2 SFDVKD. CDR3 length: 19 amino acids. The junction had 13 bases not matched to a gene; V was cut back by 3 bases and J by 2 bases. The CDR3 DNA is TGTGCCACCAGTGATGCCCGGGAACTAGCGGGGAGGCCCACAGATACGCAGTATTTT. It translates to CATSDARELAGRPTDTQYF.

This clonotype showed up many times. The chain couples TRBV29-1 to TRBJ1-1; D is uncertain. CDR3 size: 11 residues. Germline V gene sequence: CDR1 SQVTM, CDR2 ANQGSEA. V lost 7 bases to trimming and J lost 6 bases, with 12 bases between them. The CDR3 DNA is TGCAGCGAAGCCAGCCAGCCTGAAGCTTTCTTT. Translation gives CSEASQPEAFF.

The table lists this clonotype with many counts. The CDR3 nucleotides are TGTGCCAGCAGTTACTCCGAAACGACGTCAGGACTAGCGGGAGTCTTATCAGATACGCAGTATTTT. As protein: CASSYSETTSGLAGVLSDTQYF. The chain has TRBV6-2 or TRBV6-3 and TRBJ2-3; 13 nucleotides line up with TRBD2. J gave up 4 bases and V 0 bases, and 19 bases lay outside the gene matches. Germline CDR1 reads MNHEY; CDR2 reads SVGEGT. The length of the CDR3 is 22 residues.

The V call is TRBV9, the J call TRBJ2-6; 8 nucleotides match TRBD1. CDR3 size: 18 residues. V dropped 3 bases and J dropped 0; count of bases not matched to a gene: 8. Germline values: CDR1 SGDLS, CDR2 YYNGEE. CDR3 residues: CASSGRQGNFSGANVLTF. The CDR3 nucleotides are TGTGCCAGCAGCGGTCGACAGGGGAATTTCTCTGGGGCCAACGTCCTGACTTTC.

This clonotype was observed a few times. J is TRBJ2-7 and V is TRBV7-2, with D tentatively TRBD1 or TRBD2 (5 bases each). V gave up 1 base and J gave up 4 bases, with 14 bases separating them. This CDR3 contains 15 residues. Germline V gene lookup returns CDR1 SGHTA and CDR2 FQGNSA. This chain's CDR3 is CASSLVPGSGYEQYF. Written as DNA, the CDR3 is TGTGCCAGCAGCTTAGTTCCGGGGTCAGGGTACGAGCAGTACTTC.

In its sample, this clonotype was seen a few times. Written as DNA, the CDR3 is TGTGCCAGCAGGGAGTGGGACAGGGCGGCCGGGGAGCTGTTTTTT. This codes for CASREWDRAAGELFF. This chain connects TRBV6-2 or TRBV6-3 to TRBJ2-2; TRBD1 aligns across 9 bases. This CDR3 has 15 residues. The germline CDR1 and CDR2 sequences are MNHEY and SVGEGT. V dropped 6 bases and J dropped 6; count of bases not matched to a gene: 8.

The chain has TRBV28 and TRBJ1-4; D remains unclear. V was pared by 4 bases and J by 7 bases, with 13 bases between. The V gene's germline CDR1 is MDHEN and CDR2 SYDVKM. CDR3 length equals 14 residues. CDR3 region: CASSSTAEGEKLFF. The CDR3 DNA reads TGTGCCAGCAGTTCAACAGCAGAAGGTGAAAAACTGTTTTTT.

This clonotype has a count of ten or more. The rearrangement joins TRBV20-1 to TRBJ1-6, with D possibly matching TRBD1 (5 bases). Germline V gene lookup returns CDR1 DFQATT and CDR2 SNEGSKA (reference sequence). This CDR3 comprises 16 residues. With 1 base removed from V and 1 base from J, the gap between germline ends came to 11 bases. The chain's CDR3 is CSARVVRDSYNSPLHF. In DNA form, the CDR3 reads TGCAGTGCTAGAGTAGTCAGGGATTCCTATAATTCACCCCTCCACTTT.

This clonotype was detected many times. The chain carries TRBV6-6 and TRBJ2-2; tentative D call: TRBD2 (6 bases). The CDR3 totals 14 residues. V was clipped by 2 bases and J by 7 bases, with 11 bases between them. From germline, CDR1 is MNHNY and CDR2 SVGAGI (reference sequence). The CDR3 sequence: CASSYGGMDGELFF. CDR3 sequence (DNA): TGTGCCAGCAGTTACGGCGGGATGGACGGGGAGCTGTTTTTT.

This chain links TRBV20-1 with TRBJ2-7; the D gene is possibly TRBD1 (5 bases). The CDR3 spans 12 residues. Germline V gene sequence: CDR1 DFQATT, CDR2 SNEGSKA (reference sequence). V was shortened by 4 bases and J by 2 bases, with 9 bases between the two germline ends. CDR3 nucleotides: TGCAGTGCTACGGACAAAACCTACGAGCAGTACTTC. As protein: CSATDKTYEQYF.